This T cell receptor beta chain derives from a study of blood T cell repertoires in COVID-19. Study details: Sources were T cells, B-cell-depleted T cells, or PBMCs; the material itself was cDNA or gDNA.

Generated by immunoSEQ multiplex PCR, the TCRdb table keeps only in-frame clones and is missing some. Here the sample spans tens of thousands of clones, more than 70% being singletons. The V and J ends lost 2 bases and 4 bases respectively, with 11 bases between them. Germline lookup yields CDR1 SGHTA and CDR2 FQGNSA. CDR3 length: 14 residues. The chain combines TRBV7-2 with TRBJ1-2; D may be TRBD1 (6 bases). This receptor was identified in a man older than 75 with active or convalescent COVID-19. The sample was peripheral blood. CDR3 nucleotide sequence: TGTGCCAGCAGCTTACAGGGGACGTCCTATGGCTACACCTTC. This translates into CASSLQGTSYGYTF.